A selection of T cell receptor beta chains follows, all from one sample in a study of T cells expressing NK-cell markers. Using the 5' RACE reads, TCRdb records one entry per CDR3 protein without DNA. The ten top clones account for 37%, within a sample of 150,000 or so distinct CDR3 sequences. Source material: blood T cells: a sorted CD56 or NKG2C T cell subset, CD4+ or CD8+ T cells, or bulk PBMC T cells (not recorded which). The receptors were sampled from a woman aged 50 to 65 in good health. Each CDR3 is given with its conserved first and last residue.

TRBJ1-1	TRBV27	CASSSPPHRGMNTEAFF
TRBJ2-3	TRBV27	CASSLSAGVGTQYF
TRBJ2-1	TRBV12-3/TRBV12-4	CASRGEAWSSYNEQFF
TRBJ2-1	TRBV12-5	CASGFEPARDYNEQFF
TRBJ1-2	TRBV3-1	CASQVGDISNYGYTF
TRBJ2-2	TRBV7-9	CASSLQSGKTGELFF
TRBJ1-3	TRBV5-6	CASSLGPSSGNTIYF
TRBJ2-7	TRBV24-1	CATSDFSSTAQYF
TRBJ2-5	TRBV5-1	CASSLAYGHKETQYF
TRBJ2-2	TRBV7-7	CASSLRGNTGELFF
TRBJ2-7	TRBV19	CASSGTDLYEQYF
TRBJ1-4	TRBV4-1	CASSQDRGGNEKLFF
TRBJ2-2	TRBV2	CASSDSLAGESGGELFF
TRBJ2-4	TRBV20-1	CSATGTSGSLQYF
TRBJ1-5	TRBV27	CASSNRGVGQPQHF
TRBJ1-2	TRBV27	CASSLVQGATNYGYTF
TRBJ2-2	TRBV10-3	CAISELAEPTGELFF